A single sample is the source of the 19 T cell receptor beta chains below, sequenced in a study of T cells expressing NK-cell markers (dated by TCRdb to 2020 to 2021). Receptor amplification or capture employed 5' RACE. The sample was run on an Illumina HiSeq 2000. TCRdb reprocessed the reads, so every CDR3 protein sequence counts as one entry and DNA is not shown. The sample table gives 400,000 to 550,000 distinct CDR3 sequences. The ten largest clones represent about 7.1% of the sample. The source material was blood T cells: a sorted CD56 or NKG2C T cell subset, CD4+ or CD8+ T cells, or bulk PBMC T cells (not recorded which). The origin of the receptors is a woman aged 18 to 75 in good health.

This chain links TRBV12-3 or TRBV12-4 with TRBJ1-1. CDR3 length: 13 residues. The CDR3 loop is CASSLTANTEAFF.

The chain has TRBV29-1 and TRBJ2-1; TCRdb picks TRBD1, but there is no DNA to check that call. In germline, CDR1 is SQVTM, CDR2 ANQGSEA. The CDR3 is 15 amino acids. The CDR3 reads CSALSGGGANNEQFF.

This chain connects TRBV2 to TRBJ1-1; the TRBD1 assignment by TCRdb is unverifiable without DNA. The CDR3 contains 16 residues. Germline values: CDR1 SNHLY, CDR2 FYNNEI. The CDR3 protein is CASSGDKMAMNTEAFF. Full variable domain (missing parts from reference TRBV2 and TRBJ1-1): EPEVTQTPSHQVTQMGQEVILRCVPISNHLYFYWYRQILGQKVEFLVSFYNNEISEKSEIFDDQFSVERPDGSNFTLKIRSTKLEDSAMYFCASSGDKMAMNTEAFFGQGTRLTVV.

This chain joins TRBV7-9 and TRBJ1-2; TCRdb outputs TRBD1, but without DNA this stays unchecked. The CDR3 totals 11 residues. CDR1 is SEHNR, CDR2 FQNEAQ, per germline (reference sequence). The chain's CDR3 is CASRTTERYTF.

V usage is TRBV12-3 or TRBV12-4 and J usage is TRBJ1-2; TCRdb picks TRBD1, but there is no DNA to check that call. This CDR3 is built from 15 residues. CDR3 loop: CASSPTGGKNYGYTF.

The CDR3 sequence is CASNLKIPETQYF. V usage is TRBV28 and J usage is TRBJ2-5. Germline-derived CDR1 and CDR2 are MDHEN and SYDVKM. This CDR3 is built from 13 residues.

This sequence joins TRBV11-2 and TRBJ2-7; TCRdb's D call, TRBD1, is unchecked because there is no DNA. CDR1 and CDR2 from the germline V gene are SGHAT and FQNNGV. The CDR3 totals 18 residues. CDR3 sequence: CASSLEGGDRTFSYEQYF.

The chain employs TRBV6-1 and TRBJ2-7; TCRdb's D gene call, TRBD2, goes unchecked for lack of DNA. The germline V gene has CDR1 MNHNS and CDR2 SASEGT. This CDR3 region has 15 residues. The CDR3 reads CASSLHRDLQYEQYF.

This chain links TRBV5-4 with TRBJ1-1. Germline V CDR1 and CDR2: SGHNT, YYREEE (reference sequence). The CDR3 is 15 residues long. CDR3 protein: CASSLDLVEVGEAFF.

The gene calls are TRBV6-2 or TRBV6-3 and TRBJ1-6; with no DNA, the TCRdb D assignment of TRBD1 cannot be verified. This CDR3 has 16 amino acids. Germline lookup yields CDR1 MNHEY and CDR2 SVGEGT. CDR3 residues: CASTTPPTGLNSPLHF.

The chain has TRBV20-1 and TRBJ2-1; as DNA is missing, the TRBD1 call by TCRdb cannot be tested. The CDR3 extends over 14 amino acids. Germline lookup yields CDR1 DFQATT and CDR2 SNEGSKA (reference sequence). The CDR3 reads CSAIRQGSYNEQFF.

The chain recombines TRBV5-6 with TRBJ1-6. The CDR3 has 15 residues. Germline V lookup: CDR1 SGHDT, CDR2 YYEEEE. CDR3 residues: CASSSIRGGHSPLHF.

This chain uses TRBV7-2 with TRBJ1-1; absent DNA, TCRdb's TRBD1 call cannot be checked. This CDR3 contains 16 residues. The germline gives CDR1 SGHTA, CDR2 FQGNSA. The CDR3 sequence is CASSFAPGVTNTEAFF.

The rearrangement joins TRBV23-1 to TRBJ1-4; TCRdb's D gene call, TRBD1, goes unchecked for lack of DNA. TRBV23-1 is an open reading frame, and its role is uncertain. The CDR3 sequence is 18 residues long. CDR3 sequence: CASSHSRGGGAPNEKLFF.

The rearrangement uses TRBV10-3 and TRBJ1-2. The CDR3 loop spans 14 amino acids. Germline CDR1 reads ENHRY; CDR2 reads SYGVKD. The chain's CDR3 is CAISELGPIYGYTF.

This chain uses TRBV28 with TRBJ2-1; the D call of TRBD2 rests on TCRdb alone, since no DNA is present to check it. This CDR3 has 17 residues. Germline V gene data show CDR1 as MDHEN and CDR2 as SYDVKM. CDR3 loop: CASSPPSGQFSYNEQFF. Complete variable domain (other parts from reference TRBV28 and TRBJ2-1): DVKVTQSSRYLVKRTGEKVFLECVQDMDHENMFWYRQDPGLGLRLIYFSYDVKMKEKGDIPEGYSVSREKKERFSLILESASTNQTSMYLCASSPPSGQFSYNEQFFGPGTRLTVL.

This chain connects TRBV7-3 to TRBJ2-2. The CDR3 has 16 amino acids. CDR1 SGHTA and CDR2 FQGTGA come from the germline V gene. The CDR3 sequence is CASSRGSTMNTGELFF.

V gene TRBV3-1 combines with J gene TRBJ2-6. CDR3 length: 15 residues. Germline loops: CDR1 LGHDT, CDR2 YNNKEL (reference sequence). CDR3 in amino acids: CASSQIRSGANVLTF.

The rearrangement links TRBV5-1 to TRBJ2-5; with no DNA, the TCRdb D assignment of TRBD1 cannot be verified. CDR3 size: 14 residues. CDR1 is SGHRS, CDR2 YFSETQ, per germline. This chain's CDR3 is CASSFSGEGETQYF.